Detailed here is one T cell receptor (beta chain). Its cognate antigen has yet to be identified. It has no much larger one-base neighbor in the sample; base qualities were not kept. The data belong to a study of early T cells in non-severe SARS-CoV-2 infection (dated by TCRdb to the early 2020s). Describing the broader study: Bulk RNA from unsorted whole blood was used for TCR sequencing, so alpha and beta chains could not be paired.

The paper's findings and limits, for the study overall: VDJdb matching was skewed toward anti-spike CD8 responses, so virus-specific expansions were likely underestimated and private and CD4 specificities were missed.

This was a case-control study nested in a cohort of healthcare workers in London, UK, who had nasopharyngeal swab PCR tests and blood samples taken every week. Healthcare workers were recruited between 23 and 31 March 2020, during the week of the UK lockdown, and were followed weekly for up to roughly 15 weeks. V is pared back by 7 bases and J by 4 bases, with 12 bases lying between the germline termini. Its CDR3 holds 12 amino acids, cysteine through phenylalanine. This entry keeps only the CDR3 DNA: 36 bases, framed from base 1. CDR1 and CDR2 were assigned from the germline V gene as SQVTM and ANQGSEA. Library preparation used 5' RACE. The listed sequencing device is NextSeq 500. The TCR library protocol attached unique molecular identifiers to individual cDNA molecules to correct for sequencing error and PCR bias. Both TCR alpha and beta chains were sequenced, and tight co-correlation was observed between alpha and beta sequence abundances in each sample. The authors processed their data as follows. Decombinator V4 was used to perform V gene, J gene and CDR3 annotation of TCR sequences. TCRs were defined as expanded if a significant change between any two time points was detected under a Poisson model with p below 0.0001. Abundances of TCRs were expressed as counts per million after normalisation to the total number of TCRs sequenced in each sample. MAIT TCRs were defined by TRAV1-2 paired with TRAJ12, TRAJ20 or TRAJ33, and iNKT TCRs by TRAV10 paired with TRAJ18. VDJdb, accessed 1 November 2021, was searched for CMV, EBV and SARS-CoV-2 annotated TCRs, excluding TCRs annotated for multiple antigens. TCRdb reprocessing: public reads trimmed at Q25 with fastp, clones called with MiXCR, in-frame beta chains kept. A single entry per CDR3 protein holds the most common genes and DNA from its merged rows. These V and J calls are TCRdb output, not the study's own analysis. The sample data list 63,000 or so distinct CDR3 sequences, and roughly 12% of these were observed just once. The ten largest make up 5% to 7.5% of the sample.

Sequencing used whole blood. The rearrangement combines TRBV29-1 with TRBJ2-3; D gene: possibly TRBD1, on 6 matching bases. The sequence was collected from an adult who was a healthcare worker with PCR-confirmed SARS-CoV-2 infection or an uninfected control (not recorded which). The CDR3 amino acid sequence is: CSAAGVPDTQYF. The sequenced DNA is TGCAGCGCAGCAGGGGTCCCAGATACGCAGTATTTT.